Listed below are T cell receptor beta chains from one sample, sequenced in a study of T-cell reconstitution after alpha-beta-depleted transplantation in children. Each CDR3 protein gets one entry after TCRdb re-called the PCR reads with MiXCR. The data show 250,000 to 350,000 distinct CDR3 sequences, with around 9.6% seen just once and around 10% held by the top ten. The sequencing used PBMCs from the stem cell graft donor, collected from the stem cell graft. Receptors originate from a human donor who donated a stem cell graft to a child with SCID. CDR3s include the opening cysteine and the closing phenylalanine or tryptophan. A D gene is named only where the DNA matches it firmly. The size of a clone is reported for some rows only, either as once, few or many, or as a class for expanded clones.

>.|.|TRBJ2-5|TRBV5-5
TGTGCCAGCAGCTTGTCCAGGGGCTTGGAGACCCAGTACTTC
CASSLSRGLETQYF
>TRBD1|few|TRBJ2-7|TRBV5-1
TGCGCCAGCACACTCCGGGACAGGGCAGGCGAGCAGTACTTC
CASTLRDRAGEQYF
>.|.|TRBJ1-1|TRBV20-1
TGCAGTGCTAGAGCTGGGACTACCTTTATGAACACTGAAGCTTTCTTT
CSARAGTTFMNTEAFF
>TRBD1|.|TRBJ2-7|TRBV12-3/TRBV12-4
TGTGCCAGCAGTTTGAACAGGGGATTCGCCGAGCAGTACTTC
CASSLNRGFAEQYF
>.|many|TRBJ2-7|TRBV11-2
TGTGCCAGCAGCTTGGGGGCTGTCTACGAGCAGTACTTC
CASSLGAVYEQYF
>TRBD2|few|TRBJ2-1|TRBV29-1
TGCAGCGTTGGGCTAGCGGGGCCCTACAATGAGCAGTTCTTC
CSVGLAGPYNEQFF
>.|few|TRBJ2-3|TRBV11-2
TGTGCCAGCAGCTTTGGAGTGGATACGCAGTATTTT
CASSFGVDTQYF
>TRBD2|many|TRBJ2-1|TRBV5-1
TGCGCCAGCAGCCCGACGCGGGGGGGCTCCTACAATGAGCAGTTCTTC
CASSPTRGGSYNEQFF
>TRBD1|few|TRBJ1-1|TRBV5-1
TGCGCCAGCAGCCCTTTTGGACAGGGATCCCTGGGCACTGAAGCTTTCTTT
CASSPFGQGSLGTEAFF
>.|.|TRBJ1-2|TRBV20-1
TGCAGTGCGGGAGAGGACCGAAACTATGGCTACACCTTC
CSAGEDRNYGYTF
>.|few|TRBJ1-2|TRBV5-6
TGTGCCAGCAGCTCAACTAGTCTTCTAGCCCCCCTTAACTATGGCTACACCTTC
CASSSTSLLAPLNYGYTF
>.|many|TRBJ2-3|TRBV7-8
TGTGCCAGCAGCTCTATCACAGGCCTTGGTAGAGATACGCAGTATTTT
CASSSITGLGRDTQYF
>.|many|TRBJ2-1|TRBV2
TGTGCCAGCGATTATTTGGGTGTTAATGAGCAGTTCTTC
CASDYLGVNEQFF
>.|.|TRBJ1-2|TRBV2
TGTGCCAGCAGTGAACGCTCCCCTGGCTACACCTTC
CASSERSPGYTF
>TRBD1|.|TRBJ1-2|TRBV2
TGTGCCAGCAGTTTTGTGGACAGGGTGATAACCAATGGCTACACCTTC
CASSFVDRVITNGYTF
>.|.|TRBJ2-2|TRBV5-1
TGCGCCAGCAGCTCCCTTCGGCAGGGCATAGAGGCCGGGGAGCTGTTTTTT
CASSSLRQGIEAGELFF
>.|.|TRBJ2-7|TRBV7-2
TGTGCCAGCAGCTTAGATAACAGGGCCACCGAGCAGTACTTC
CASSLDNRATEQYF
>.|.|TRBJ1-1|TRBV27
TGTGCCAGCGGATCCCCAGTCTTGAACACTGAAGCTTTCTTT
CASGSPVLNTEAFF
>TRBD2|.|TRBJ2-1|TRBV20-1
TGCAGTGCTACAAGCGGGGATGAGCAGTTCTTC
CSATSGDEQFF
>TRBD2|few|TRBJ2-3|TRBV11-2
TGTGCCAGCAGCGACGGGGGGGCCAACACAGATACGCAGTATTTT
CASSDGGANTDTQYF
>.|few|TRBJ2-3|TRBV25-1
TGTGCCAGCAGTGACCCCCAGGTCTTCCTCACAGATACGCAGTATTTT
CASSDPQVFLTDTQYF
>.|few|TRBJ1-6|TRBV6-5
TGTGCCAGCAGCCAGCAGGGAGGTAATTCACCCCTCCACTTT
CASSQQGGNSPLHF
>TRBD2|.|TRBJ2-2|TRBV20-1
TGCAGTGCTAGAGGGCAACTAGCGCCGGACACCGGGGAGCTGTTTTTT
CSARGQLAPDTGELFF
>TRBD1|few|TRBJ2-7|TRBV6-1
TGTGCCAGCAGCTCATTTGGACAGGGGAACTACGAGCAGTACTTC
CASSSFGQGNYEQYF
>.|few|TRBJ1-6|TRBV27
TGTGCCAGCAGATTCCGGGGGGGAAATTCACCCCTCCACTTT
CASRFRGGNSPLHF
>.|.|TRBJ1-2|TRBV2
TGTGCCAGCCGGGGCCAAGCGTATGGCTACACCTTC
CASRGQAYGYTF
>.|.|TRBJ2-5|TRBV4-1
TGCGCCAGCAGCCAAGGCGGAGGGGAGACCCAGTACTTC
CASSQGGGETQYF
>.|few|TRBJ2-3|TRBV12-3/TRBV12-4
TGTGCCAGCAGTTTTTGGGGTGACATTAACACAGATACGCAGTATTTT
CASSFWGDINTDTQYF
>TRBD2|.|TRBJ2-3|TRBV5-1
TGCGCCAGCAGCCCAGCTAGCGGGGGGTTAACTAGCACAGATACGCAGTATTTT
CASSPASGGLTSTDTQYF
>TRBD1|.|TRBJ2-3|TRBV27
TGTGCCAGCAGTCTTCGTCCCGGGACAGGGGGGTCCACAGATACGCAGTATTTT
CASSLRPGTGGSTDTQYF
>.|.|TRBJ2-5|TRBV6-1
TGTGCAGTAGGGGACCTGGAGACCCAGTACTTC
CAVGDLETQYF
>TRBD1|many|TRBJ1-2|TRBV29-1
TGCAGCGTTGGGTCTCAGCGAGACAGGGGAATTGTTTACTATGGCTACACCTTC
CSVGSQRDRGIVYYGYTF
>.|few|TRBJ2-1|TRBV20-1
.
CSASYWGLGSGKFF
>.|.|TRBJ2-5|TRBV20-1
TGCAGTGCCCGAACGGGCTTCCAAGAGACCCAGTACTTC
CSARTGFQETQYF
>TRBD2|few|TRBJ2-5|TRBV29-1
TGCAGCGTTGAGTACCCTAGCGGGGAAGAGACCCAGTACTTC
CSVEYPSGEETQYF
>TRBD1|few|TRBJ2-5|TRBV27
TGTGCCAGCAGTCATACTCCCGGGACAGGGGTGAGGGGAGAGACCCAGTACTTC
CASSHTPGTGVRGETQYF
>TRBD2|.|TRBJ2-1|TRBV3-1
TGTGCCAGCAGCCAAGAAAGAGGGACTAGCGGGGGGGCCGCGGATGAGCAGTTCTTC
CASSQERGTSGGAADEQFF